These 24 T cell receptor beta chains came from one sample sequenced in a study of CD8 T cells in ankylosing spondylitis (dated by TCRdb to about 2017). Paper-wide results and their limitations: Blood from ankylosing spondylitis patients appeared to be characterized by a TCR beta motif made up of several highly homologous amino acid variants.

Libraries were made using 5' RACE. For sequencing, an Illumina HiSeq 2500 was employed. TCRdb redid the processing of the public reads, applying fastp at Q25 and MiXCR, and retained in-frame beta chains. Rows with one shared CDR3 protein collapse into an entry with the most common genes and DNA. The sample has approximately 400,000 distinct CDR3 sequences on record, about 25% of them singletons. The top ten clonotypes cover 0.89% of the sample. Antigens for these TCRs are unknown. Material for sequencing was blood, either unsorted or a sorted T cell fraction (not recorded which). The receptors originated from a male donor with ankylosing spondylitis.

This rearrangement joins TRBV11-3 to TRBJ2-1, with 7 bases lining up with TRBD1. This CDR3 is built from 16 residues. The trim removed 3 bases at V and 1 base at J, leaving 6 bases unmatched. The germline CDR1 and CDR2 sequences are SGHNT and YENEEA. CDR3 DNA: TGTGCCAGCAGCTTCCACAGGGGAGATTCCTACAATGAGCAGTTCTTC. Its protein product is CASSFHRGDSYNEQFF.

In its sample, this clonotype was seen a few times. The J gene is TRBJ2-3, the V gene TRBV12-3 or TRBV12-4; 10 nucleotides line up with TRBD1. The CDR3 length is 14 residues. V trimming: 6 bases; J trimming: 10 bases; junction bases outside the gene matches: 10. CDR3 coding DNA: TGTGCCAGCAGCCCGGGACAGGGGAACGATGCGCAGTATTTT. It translates to CASSPGQGNDAQYF.

The chain is built from TRBV18 and TRBJ1-1; TRBD1 is a possible D gene (5 bases). The CDR3 spans 13 residues. Between the trimmed V and J ends, which lost 6 bases and 1 base, there was a span of 9 bases. Germline CDR1 KGHSH, CDR2 LQKENI. The CDR3 reads CASSRDQNTEAFF. CDR3 DNA: TGTGCCAGCTCCCGGGACCAGAACACTGAAGCTTTCTTT.

Only a few counts were recorded for this clonotype. This sequence joins TRBV29-1 and TRBJ1-4; D is unresolved. This CDR3 comprises 13 residues. Germline assignment: CDR1 SQVTM and CDR2 ANQGSEA. V was shortened by 3 bases and J by 0 bases, with 5 bases between the two germline ends. The CDR3 DNA reads TGCAGCGTTGAGTACCCAACTAATGAAAAACTGTTTTTT. This translates into CSVEYPTNEKLFF.

The rearrangement uses TRBV20-1 and TRBJ1-1; D uncertain. This CDR3 region has 14 residues. V was shortened by 3 bases and J by 1 base, with 12 bases between the two germline ends. Germline V gene lookup returns CDR1 DFQATT and CDR2 SNEGSKA (reference sequence). The CDR3, as DNA: TGCAGTGCTAGCCGTGGACTCGGGAACACTGAAGCTTTCTTT. Its protein product is CSASRGLGNTEAFF.

This sequence joins TRBV20-1 and TRBJ2-3; no clear D. The CDR3 spans 10 residues. Germline-derived CDR1 and CDR2 are DFQATT and SNEGSKA (reference sequence). Trimming removed 3 bases from V and 6 bases from J, with 4 bases in between. In DNA, the CDR3 is TGCAGTGCTAGGGGGGATACGCAGTATTTT. This translates into CSARGDTQYF.

This clonotype was found a few times. V and J are TRBV24-1 and TRBJ2-2; 7 bases agree with TRBD2. This CDR3 spans 19 amino acids. The J segment lost 1 base and the V segment lost 2 bases, leaving 12 bases of the junction unmatched. Per the germline V gene, CDR1 is KGHDR and CDR2 is SFDVKD. CDR3 sequence: CATSDSNRDYPQNTGELFF. The CDR3 DNA is TGTGCCACCAGTGATTCGAACCGGGACTACCCCCAGAACACCGGGGAGCTGTTTTTT.

J is TRBJ2-5 and V is TRBV12-3 or TRBV12-4; 7 bases match TRBD1. V shed 4 bases, J shed 5 bases, and the junction held 10 bases outside the gene matches. The CDR3 is made up of 15 amino acids. CDR3 loop: CASSSQTGLGETQYF. The CDR3 DNA is TGTGCCAGCAGTTCACAGACAGGGCTGGGGGAGACCCAGTACTTC.

Only a few counts were recorded for this clonotype. J is TRBJ2-1 and V is TRBV3-1; 15 positions agree with TRBD2. The junction had 8 bases not matched to a gene; V was cut back by 2 bases and J by 12 bases. CDR1 LGHDT and CDR2 YNNKEL come from the germline V gene (reference sequence). The CDR3 runs 16 residues. The CDR3, as DNA: TGTGCCAGCAGCCAAACCCCGGGACTAGCGGGAGGAAGGCAGTTCTTC. Protein product: CASSQTPGLAGGRQFF.

The chain has TRBV14 and TRBJ1-1, with 7 bases matching TRBD1. From germline, CDR1 is SGHDN and CDR2 FVKESK. V lost 3 bases, J lost 1 base, and 5 bases stayed unmatched. This CDR3 region has 15 residues. The chain's CDR3 is CASSQARGTNTEAFF. The CDR3 coding sequence is TGTGCCAGCAGCCAGGCCAGGGGGACGAACACTGAAGCTTTCTTT.

The chain recombines TRBV5-6 with TRBJ1-2; 7 bases match TRBD1. The CDR3 is 12 amino acids. The germline CDR1 and CDR2 sequences are SGHDT and YYEEEE. V shed 2 bases, J shed 6 bases, and the junction held 1 base outside the gene matches. CDR3 sequence (DNA): TGTGCCAGCAGCTTCGACAGGGATGGCTACACCTTC. It translates to CASSFDRDGYTF.

This clonotype has a handful of counts. This chain connects TRBV5-1 to TRBJ1-1, with 7 bases identical to TRBD1. The germline CDR1 and CDR2 sequences are SGHRS and YFSETQ. Unmatched junction bases numbered 4, after V lost 4 bases and J lost 1 base. The CDR3 spans 14 residues. The CDR3 DNA reads TGCGCCAGCAGCCTGGACAGGTCGAACACTGAAGCTTTCTTT. It codes for CASSLDRSNTEAFF.

This clonotype showed up many times. This rearrangement joins TRBV29-1 to TRBJ1-5; 10 bases match TRBD1. The germline V gene has CDR1 SQVTM and CDR2 ANQGSEA. This CDR3 has 15 amino acids. V gave up 4 bases and J gave up 7 bases; unmatched junction bases: 10. CDR3 sequence (DNA): TGCAGCGTTGGCTCAGGGGACAGGGGAGGACAGCCCCAGCATTTT. It translates to CSVGSGDRGGQPQHF.

This clonotype was seen only a few times. The V call is TRBV7-2, the J call TRBJ2-7; D not resolved. Germline CDR1 and CDR2: SGHTA and FQGNSA. Trimming stripped 5 bases from V and 0 bases from J, with 14 bases between. This CDR3 is 15 amino acids long. Here the CDR3 reads CASSPHLRSSYEQYV. Here the CDR3 DNA reads TGTGCCAGCAGCCCGCACTTGAGAAGCTCCTACGAGCAGTACGTC.

The genes are TRBV29-1 and TRBJ2-1, with unresolved D. Germline CDR1 SQVTM, CDR2 ANQGSEA. The germline V and J ends were trimmed by 1 base and 0 bases, with 10 bases remaining between them. The CDR3 is 15 amino acids. Here the CDR3 reads CSVEGHDSSYNEQFF. CDR3 in DNA: TGCAGCGTTGAAGGGCACGATAGCTCCTACAATGAGCAGTTCTTC.

The sample holds many counts of this clonotype. The chain employs TRBV24-1 and TRBJ2-3; 7 bases match TRBD1. This CDR3 has 15 amino acids. V lost 5 bases, J lost 2 bases, and 6 bases stayed unmatched. Per germline, CDR1 KGHDR and CDR2 SFDVKD. CDR3 sequence (DNA): TGTGCCACCAGTGCGACCGGGACAGTCACAGATACGCAGTATTTT. This codes for CATSATGTVTDTQYF.

This clonotype was detected only a few times. V usage is TRBV7-8 and J usage is TRBJ1-2, with 7 bases that match TRBD1. Germline V CDR1 and CDR2: SGHVS, FQNEAQ. The V and J ends lost 5 bases and 7 bases, in that order; junction bases with no gene match: 13. CDR3 length equals 15 residues. The CDR3 DNA sequence: TGTGCCAGCAGCACCGGGACAGCGGAGACCATTGGCTACACCTTC. The encoded protein is CASSTGTAETIGYTF.

The CDR3 spells CASSVRGAVHYGYTF. The DNA for the CDR3 is TGTGCCAGCAGCGTGAGAGGGGCGGTGCACTATGGCTACACCTTC. V gene TRBV13 combines with J gene TRBJ1-2; a weak D match, TRBD1 (5 bases). V was shortened by 5 bases and J by 3 bases, with 16 bases between the two germline ends. The CDR3 totals 15 residues. The germline CDR1 and CDR2 sequences are PRHDT and FYEKMQ (reference sequence).

This clonotype turned up a few times. This chain uses TRBV5-1 with TRBJ1-1; TRBD1 matches at 8 bases. Trimming cost V 2 bases and J 11 bases; bases outside gene matches: 14. There are 15 residues in the CDR3. The germline V gene has CDR1 SGHRS and CDR2 YFSETQ. Here the CDR3 reads CASSFGGSDRGGAFF. Here the CDR3 DNA reads TGCGCCAGCAGCTTTGGGGGATCCGACAGGGGTGGTGCTTTCTTT.

The chain uses TRBV19 and TRBJ2-5; no clear D gene. The CDR3 extends over 15 amino acids. V gave up 3 bases and J gave up 5 bases, with 16 bases separating them. Germline CDR1 LNHDA, CDR2 SQIVND (reference sequence). CDR3 DNA sequence: TGTGCCAGTAGTATCAGCGACACATCTCTCGAGACCCAGTACTTC. Translated: CASSISDTSLETQYF. The variable domain in full, with the rest retrieved from reference TRBV19 and TRBJ2-5, is DGGITQSPKYLFRKEGQNVTLSCEQNLNHDAMYWYRQDPGQGLRLIYYSQIVNDFQKGDIAEGYSVSREKKESFPLTVTSAQKNPTAFYLCASSISDTSLETQYFGPGTRLLVL.

The rearrangement joins TRBV12-3 or TRBV12-4 to TRBJ1-2, with unresolved D. CDR3 size: 12 residues. Trimming took off 4 bases at V and 6 bases at J, with 9 bases between the two ends. The CDR3 loop reads CASSSGANGYTF. The CDR3 DNA follows: TGTGCCAGCAGTTCGGGCGCTAATGGCTACACCTTC.

The chain links TRBV15 to TRBJ2-7, with D perhaps matching TRBD2 (5 bases). Looked up from germline, CDR1 is LNHNV and CDR2 is YYDKDF (reference sequence). This CDR3 region has 14 residues. V dropped 4 bases and J dropped 0 bases, with 10 bases sitting between them. The CDR3 reads CATSKLGLSYEQYF. CDR3 in DNA: TGTGCCACCAGCAAGCTCGGACTCTCCTACGAGCAGTACTTC.

This clonotype was detected a few times. The chain joins TRBV20-1 to TRBJ2-1, with 9 positions matching TRBD2. The CDR3 loop spans 14 amino acids. CDR1 and CDR2 from the germline V gene are DFQATT and SNEGSKA (reference sequence). V was pared by 4 bases and J by 5 bases, with 6 bases of the junction left unmatched. CDR3 bases: TGCAGTGCTATGTCTAGCGGGACCAACAATGAGCAGTTCTTC. Translation gives CSAMSSGTNNEQFF.

This clonotype showed up just a few times. The gene calls are TRBV5-5 and TRBJ2-3; no clear D gene. The germline V gene has CDR1 SGHKS and CDR2 YYEKEE (reference sequence). V was clipped by 2 bases and J by 8 bases, with 15 bases between them. The CDR3 runs to 14 residues. CDR3: CASSLNDRRTTQYF. The CDR3 region has the DNA TGTGCCAGCAGCTTAAACGACCGCCGGACTACGCAGTATTTT.